This T cell receptor beta chain originates from a study of monozygotic twins with inflammatory bowel disease. Study observations and caveats: The authors note that differing immunosuppressive treatments may have added variability to patient repertoires. Findings did not support one strong IBD-associated signal or clonotype.

In regard to this clonotype: What it binds is not known.

Total RNA input per TCR library was roughly 3,500 ng. Reprocessing the 5' RACE reads, TCRdb reports a single entry for every CDR3 protein and omits DNA. The listing records around 190,000 distinct CDR3 sequences. Investigators extracted total RNA from whole blood and did not sort T cells. The germline gives CDR1 MGHRA, CDR2 YSYEKL. The CDR3 totals 15 residues. The chain couples TRBV4-1 to TRBJ1-3. This receptor was identified in a human donor with ulcerative colitis or Crohn's disease, or a healthy co-twin of an affected twin (not recorded which). The sequenced sample was blood. The CDR3 reads CASSQPREGGNTIYF.